These 31 T cell receptor beta chains share one sample of origin, sequenced in a study of STAT5B mutations in CD4+ large granular lymphocyte leukemia. Data came from immunoSEQ multiplex PCR; TCRdb stores just in-frame clones and leaves some out. This sample has 28,000 or so clones, with over 70% found just once. The source material was CD4+ T cells from blood buffy coats. The receptors stem from a human donor in good health.

V gene TRBV27 combines with J gene TRBJ2-2, with TRBD2 identical over 15 bases. Germline trimming cut 5 bases from V and 4 bases from J; bases unmatched to any gene: 8. The CDR3 runs to 18 residues. Germline-derived CDR1 and CDR2 are MNHEY and SMNVEV (reference sequence). CDR3 protein: CASSQRTSGRVGTGELFF. In DNA, the CDR3 is TGTGCCAGCAGTCAACGGACTAGCGGGAGGGTTGGCACCGGGGAGCTGTTTTTT.

This clone was counted only a few times. This chain connects TRBV4-2 to TRBJ1-1; 8 bases agree with TRBD1. Germline values: CDR1 LGHNA, CDR2 YNFKEQ. V lost 2 bases and J lost 3; bases outside the gene matches: 5. The CDR3 sequence is 15 residues long. The chain's CDR3 is CASSQPDRGHTEAFF. The CDR3 DNA sequence: TGTGCCAGCAGCCAACCAGACAGGGGCCACACTGAAGCTTTCTTT.

The table lists this clone with a few counts. The V call is TRBV2, the J call TRBJ1-1, with 7 bases matching TRBD1. The CDR3 has 15 residues. The germline gives CDR1 SNHLY, CDR2 FYNNEI. J lost 1 base, V lost 5 bases, and 7 bases had no gene match. The DNA for the CDR3 is TGTGCCAGCAGTCGGGATACAGGGGAGAACACTGAAGCTTTCTTT. Translated, it gives CASSRDTGENTEAFF.

Here the CDR3 reads CASSYSGGRNYGYTF. The CDR3, as DNA: TGTGCCAGCAGTTACTCAGGCGGGCGCAACTATGGCTACACCTTC. The chain has TRBV6-5 and TRBJ1-2, with D uncertain. The CDR3 totals 15 residues. With 0 bases removed from V and 2 bases from J, the gap between germline ends came to 10 bases. Germline V CDR1 and CDR2: MNHEY, SVGAGI.

This clone has a single count. The chain is built from TRBV5-4 and TRBJ1-2, with TRBD1 as a possible D gene (5 bases). The germline CDR1 and CDR2 sequences are SGHNT and YYREEE (reference sequence). The CDR3 has 13 residues. Trimming took 1 base from V and 4 from J, leaving 8 bases between them. In DNA form, the CDR3 reads TGTGCCAGCAGCTTGAGGGACCTCTATGGCTACACCTTC. It codes for CASSLRDLYGYTF.

V is TRBV20-1 and J is TRBJ1-1; D is ambiguous. Germline V lookup: CDR1 DFQATT, CDR2 SNEGSKA (reference sequence). V lost 0 bases to trimming and J lost 6 bases, with 5 bases between them. This CDR3 has 11 residues. CDR3 amino acids: CSAREQPEAFF. The CDR3 DNA is TGCAGTGCTAGAGAACAGCCTGAAGCTTTCTTT.

The chain couples TRBV9 to TRBJ2-3, with 11 bases matching TRBD2. The CDR3 runs to 17 residues. V dropped 0 bases and J dropped 1; count of bases not matched to a gene: 4. Germline V CDR1 and CDR2: SGDLS, YYNGEE. The CDR3 DNA is TGTGCCAGCAGCGTAGCGTCTAGCGGGAGGCGCACAGATACGCAGTATTTT. It encodes CASSVASSGRRTDTQYF.

The gene calls are TRBV19 and TRBJ2-1; 8 bases fit TRBD2. The germline V gene encodes CDR1 LNHDA and CDR2 SQIVND (reference sequence). Unmatched junction bases numbered 8, after V lost 4 bases and J lost 0 bases. The CDR3 consists of 17 residues. CDR3 loop: CASSTLLLADSYNEQFF. CDR3 DNA: TGTGCCAGTAGTACTCTACTACTAGCGGACTCCTACAATGAGCAGTTCTTC.

Note on this clone: The same CDR3 also results from other DNA sequences found in this sample. The chain has TRBV6-5 and TRBJ2-3; D perhaps matches TRBD2 (5 bases). The germline gives CDR1 MNHEY, CDR2 SVGAGI. Between the trimmed V and J ends, which lost 6 bases and 7 bases, there was a span of 11 bases. The CDR3 runs 12 residues. DNA of the CDR3: TGTGCCAGCAGCTACCGGGGATATACGCAGTATTTT. The encoded protein is CASSYRGYTQYF.

This chain joins TRBV12-1 and TRBJ2-1. TRBV12-1 is flagged as a pseudogene. The CDR3 has 15 amino acids. This chain's CDR3 is CASSFEWSSYNEQFF. In nucleotides, the CDR3 is TGTGCCAGCAGCTTTGAGTGGTCCTCCTACAATGAGCAGTTCTTC.

The J gene is TRBJ1-4, the V gene TRBV5-6; 8 positions match TRBD1. The CDR3 loop spans 18 amino acids. V lost 4 bases, J lost 0 bases, and 11 bases stayed unmatched. The germline V gene encodes CDR1 SGHDT and CDR2 YYEEEE. The DNA for the CDR3 is TGTGCCAGCAGCAACCGGGGGCAGGGGGCGGCAACTAATGAAAAACTGTTTTTT. Its protein product is CASSNRGQGAATNEKLFF.

The chain has TRBV5-1 and TRBJ2-5; D possibly corresponds to TRBD1 (6 bases). Germline V CDR1 and CDR2: SGHRS, YFSETQ. V lost 0 bases to trimming and J lost 4 bases, with 10 bases between them. The CDR3 runs to 14 residues. The CDR3 spells CASSLEGGGETQYF. The CDR3 DNA is TGCGCCAGCAGCTTGGAAGGGGGTGGAGAGACCCAGTACTTC.

This chain uses TRBV7-9 with TRBJ1-5; D ambiguous. There are 12 residues in the CDR3. Germline values: CDR1 SEHNR, CDR2 FQNEAQ (reference sequence). Trimming stripped 5 bases from V and 3 bases from J, with 5 bases between. The CDR3 sequence is CASSLDNQPQHF. CDR3 sequence (DNA): TGTGCCAGCAGCCTCGACAATCAGCCCCAGCATTTT. Based on the CDR3 plus reference TRBV7-9 and TRBJ1-5, the full variable domain is DTGVSQNPRHKITKRGQNVTFRCDPISEHNRLYWYRQTLGQGPEFLTYFQNEAQLEKSRLLSDRFSAERPKGSFSTLEIQRTEQGDSAMYLCASSLDNQPQHFGDGTRLSIL.

The V gene is TRBV9, the J gene TRBJ1-4, with D possibly being TRBD1 (5 bases). The germline V gene encodes CDR1 SGDLS and CDR2 YYNGEE. The germline V and J ends were trimmed by 4 bases and 8 bases, with 15 bases remaining between them. The CDR3 has 14 amino acids. This chain's CDR3 is CASSPAGVREKLFF. The CDR3 nucleotides read TGTGCCAGCAGCCCAGCGGGGGTGCGCGAAAAACTGTTTTTT. The entire variable domain, with the rest obtained from reference TRBV9 and TRBJ1-4, is as follows: DSGVTQTPKHLITATGQRVTLRCSPRSGDLSVYWYQQSLDQGLQFLIQYYNGEERAKGNILERFSAQQFPDLHSELNLSSLELGDSALYFCASSPAGVREKLFFGSGTQLSVL.

The chain joins TRBV10-3 to TRBJ2-1, with a tentative D call TRBD1 (5 bases). The length of the CDR3 is 12 residues. In germline, CDR1 is ENHRY, CDR2 SYGVKD. V lost 6 bases to trimming and J lost 7 bases, with 10 bases between them. The CDR3 DNA sequence: TGTGCCATCAGCTTAGGGGAAAATGAGCAGTTCTTC. Translating it yields CAISLGENEQFF.

On this clone: The sample contains more than one DNA sequence encoding this CDR3. J is TRBJ1-1 and V is TRBV5-1; TRBD1 is a possible D gene (5 bases). CDR1 SGHRS and CDR2 YFSETQ come from the germline V gene. V was trimmed by 5 bases and J by 2 bases, leaving 10 bases between them. The CDR3 length is 13 residues. CDR3 in DNA: TGCGCCAGCAGTCTTCAGGGTAACACTGAAGCTTTCTTT. Its translation is CASSLQGNTEAFF.

The chain uses TRBV9 and TRBJ2-2; possible D gene TRBD1, 5 bases. The V gene's germline CDR1 is SGDLS and CDR2 YYNGEE. The CDR3 loop spans 13 amino acids. Trimming pared 7 bases from V and 4 bases from J, leaving 11 bases between. CDR3 sequence: CASGRAATGELFF. The CDR3 bases are TGTGCCAGCGGCAGGGCTGCCACCGGGGAGCTGTTTTTT.

This clone came up a few times. The gene calls are TRBV7-2 and TRBJ1-5; tentative D call: TRBD1 (5 bases). Germline V gene data show CDR1 as SGHTA and CDR2 as FQGNSA. The length of the CDR3 is 12 residues. Trimming cost V 2 bases and J 6 bases, with 5 bases left between them. In nucleotides, the CDR3 is TGTGCCAGCAGCTTACAGGGTCAGCCCCAGCATTTT. This gives the protein CASSLQGQPQHF.

This clone was found a few times. The rearrangement uses TRBV7-8 and TRBJ1-6; no clear D gene. CDR1 is SGHVS and CDR2 is FQNEAQ in the germline V gene. Deletions cut 1 base from V and 9 bases from J, with 13 bases between. CDR3 length: 15 residues. Here the CDR3 reads CASSLVRGSTSPLHF. For the CDR3, the DNA is TGTGCCAGCAGCTTAGTCCGAGGGTCAACTTCACCCCTCCACTTT.

V gene TRBV18 combines with J gene TRBJ2-7; tentatively, D is TRBD1 or TRBD2 (5 bases each). The germline V gene has CDR1 KGHSH and CDR2 LQKENI. CDR3 size: 15 residues. V was pared by 1 base and J by 5 bases, with 15 bases between. Here the CDR3 DNA reads TGTGCCAGCTCACCACAGGAGACGGGGCTCCACGAGCAGTACTTC. It translates to CASSPQETGLHEQYF.

This chain joins TRBV29-1 and TRBJ1-2; 7 nucleotides match TRBD1. The length of the CDR3 is 12 residues. Germline V lookup: CDR1 SQVTM, CDR2 ANQGSEA. Unmatched junction bases numbered 8, after V lost 4 bases and J lost 9 bases. The CDR3, as DNA: TGCAGCGTTGTAGGGCAGGGGGATCGCTACACCTTC. It yields the protein CSVVGQGDRYTF.

The table lists this clone with a few counts. The chain links TRBV28 to TRBJ1-5; TRBD1 is a possible D gene (6 bases). CDR3 length: 14 amino acids. Trimming shortened V by 5 bases and J by 8 bases, and 16 bases separated the two germline ends. Germline loops: CDR1 MDHEN, CDR2 SYDVKM. In DNA form, the CDR3 reads TGTGCCAGCAGTCCTTTGACAGGTCCTAAGCCCCAGCATTTT. It yields the protein CASSPLTGPKPQHF.

V and J are TRBV6-1 and TRBJ2-7, with unresolved D. The CDR3 totals 15 residues. Germline CDR1 is MNHNS and CDR2 is SASEGT. V lost 5 bases, J lost 1 base, and 15 bases lay in between. This chain's CDR3 is CASSPGRPISYEQYF. CDR3 sequence (DNA): TGTGCCAGCAGTCCCGGTCGGCCCATTTCCTACGAGCAGTACTTC.

The J gene is TRBJ1-6, the V gene TRBV7-2; unclear D gene. Trimming pared 1 base from V and 6 bases from J, leaving 10 bases between. The germline V gene encodes CDR1 SGHTA and CDR2 FQGNSA. This CDR3 comprises 15 residues. CDR3 in DNA: TGTGCCAGCAGCTTAGAAGCCGGGTTTAATTCACCCCTCCACTTT. It is translated as CASSLEAGFNSPLHF. The variable domain in full, completed from reference TRBV7-2 and TRBJ1-6, reads GAGVSQSPSNKVTEKGKDVELRCDPISGHTALYWYRQSLGQGLEFLIYFQGNSAPDKSGLPSDRFSAERTGGSVSTLTIQRTQQEDSAVYLCASSLEAGFNSPLHFGNGTRLTVT.

V and J are TRBV5-6 and TRBJ2-1, with 8 bases that match TRBD2. This CDR3 comprises 15 residues. J gave up 1 base and V 2 bases, and 2 bases lay outside the gene matches. In germline, CDR1 is SGHDT, CDR2 YYEEEE. In DNA, the CDR3 is TGTGCCAGCAGCTTTAGCGGGGTGTCCTACAATGAGCAGTTCTTC. Protein product: CASSFSGVSYNEQFF. Together with reference TRBV5-6 and TRBJ2-1, the CDR3 gives the full variable domain: DAGVTQSPTHLIKTRGQQVTLRCSPKSGHDTVSWYQQALGQGPQFIFQYYEEEERQRGNFPDRFSGHQFPNYSSELNVNALLLGDSALYLCASSFSGVSYNEQFFGPGTRLTVL.

The V call is TRBV2, the J call TRBJ1-6; D is perhaps TRBD1 (6 bases). Deletions cut 4 bases from V and 9 bases from J, with 13 bases between. This CDR3 contains 14 residues. CDR1 SNHLY and CDR2 FYNNEI come from the germline V gene. DNA for the CDR3: TGTGCCAGCAGTGTGGCAGGAGGGGGTTCACCCCTCCACTTT. It codes for CASSVAGGGSPLHF.

V gene TRBV28 combines with J gene TRBJ2-1; 8 bases agree with TRBD2. The CDR3 runs 16 residues. CDR1 and CDR2 from the germline V gene are MDHEN and SYDVKM. The V gene end was trimmed by 2 bases and the J gene end by 4 bases; junction bases not matched to a gene: 7. Here the CDR3 reads CASSLRATSGYNEQFF. The DNA for the CDR3 is TGTGCCAGCAGTTTAAGAGCAACTAGCGGTTACAATGAGCAGTTCTTC.

The chain has TRBV9 and TRBJ1-4, with 8 bases identical to TRBD1. Trimming removed 3 bases from V and 4 bases from J; junction bases left unmatched: 5. From germline, CDR1 is SGDLS and CDR2 YYNGEE. The CDR3 runs 15 residues. CDR3 sequence (DNA): TGTGCCAGCAGCGCTGGGGACAGGTTTAATGAAAAACTGTTTTTT. This sequence encodes CASSAGDRFNEKLFF.

V gene TRBV15 combines with J gene TRBJ2-7; 8 nucleotides line up with TRBD2. This CDR3 comprises 16 residues. Germline V gene data show CDR1 as LNHNV and CDR2 as YYDKDF (reference sequence). V was clipped by 1 base and J by 3 bases; unmatched bases: 8. As DNA, the CDR3 is TGTGCCACCAGCAGAGGATTAGCGGGGACTTACTACGAGCAGTACGTC. Its translation is CATSRGLAGTYYEQYV.

This rearrangement joins TRBV14 to TRBJ2-3, with D uncertain. Germline V gives CDR1 SGHDN, CDR2 FVKESK. Trimming removed 1 base from V and 7 bases from J, with 6 bases in between. This CDR3 spans 12 amino acids. CDR3 bases: TGTGCCAGCAGCCAAGGCCGGAATACGCAGTATTTT. Amino acid sequence: CASSQGRNTQYF. The variable domain in full, with the rest retrieved from reference TRBV14 and TRBJ2-3, is EAGVTQFPSHSVIEKGQTVTLRCDPISGHDNLYWYRRVMGKEIKFLLHFVKESKQDESGMPNNRFLAERTGGTYSTLKVQPAELEDSGVYFCASSQGRNTQYFGPGTRLTVL.

V usage is TRBV28 and J usage is TRBJ2-1; a possible D gene is TRBD2 (5 bases). The V and J ends lost 5 bases and 0 bases respectively, with 14 bases between them. CDR1 and CDR2 (germline): MDHEN, SYDVKM. This CDR3 is 16 amino acids long. In DNA, the CDR3 is TGTGCCAGCAGTGCCACAGCGGAGAGCTCCTACAATGAGCAGTTCTTC. Translating it yields CASSATAESSYNEQFF.